The next 5 T cell receptor beta chains were all read from a single sample in a study of OX40 agonist ivuxolimab in advanced cancers. Produced via immunoSEQ multiplex PCR; TCRdb's table is partial and in-frame only. The sample holds 35,000 to 55,000 clones; 80% are singletons and the top ten take about 10%. The material sequenced was CD4+ or CD8+ T cells sorted from blood, taken in a trial of the OX40 agonist ivuxolimab. The receptors stem from an adult with an advanced solid tumor such as melanoma, head and neck, liver or kidney cancer.

This clone showed up just once. The V and J genes are TRBV9 and TRBJ2-2; unclear D gene. The CDR3 sequence is 12 residues long. Trimming cost V 8 bases and J 4 bases, with 9 bases left between them. In germline, CDR1 is SGDLS, CDR2 YYNGEE. The CDR3 nucleotides are TGTGCCAGTAGCAGGAGCACCGGGGAGCTGTTTTTT. The encoded protein is CASSRSTGELFF.

The V gene is TRBV6-6, the J gene TRBJ2-7; perhaps D is TRBD1 or TRBD2 (5 bases each). Germline V gives CDR1 MNHNY, CDR2 SVGAGI (reference sequence). V gave up 6 bases and J gave up 3 bases, with 9 bases separating them. The CDR3 has 12 residues. This CDR3 is CASSRDLYEQYF. The CDR3 DNA follows: TGTGCCAGCAGCAGGGACCTCTACGAGCAGTACTTC.

This chain joins TRBV2 and TRBJ1-2; D ambiguous. Between the trimmed V and J ends, which lost 7 bases and 2 bases, there was a span of 14 bases. There are 14 residues in the CDR3. The V gene's germline CDR1 is SNHLY and CDR2 FYNNEI. CDR3 protein: CASNPIGQNYGYTF. Here the CDR3 DNA reads TGTGCCAGCAACCCTATAGGCCAAAACTATGGCTACACCTTC.

Note on this clone: A junction boundary mismatches the germline segment, possibly from a read error. The chain links TRBV30 to TRBJ2-7; 10 bases are a match to TRBD2. CDR3 size: 13 residues. CDR1 is GTSNPN, CDR2 SVGIG, per germline (reference sequence). In nucleotides, the CDR3 is TGTGCATGGAGACTAGCGGGCGCCTACGAGCAGTACTTC. Protein sequence: CAWRLAGAYEQYF.

This clone has just a few counts. The genes are TRBV14 and TRBJ2-7; D not resolved. Trimming cost V 0 bases and J 0 bases, with 6 bases left between them. The CDR3 spans 14 residues. Germline CDR1 SGHDN, CDR2 FVKESK. This chain's CDR3 is CASSQEYSSYEQYF. Written as DNA, the CDR3 is TGTGCCAGCAGCCAAGAGTACAGCTCCTACGAGCAGTACTTC.